This T cell receptor beta chain was sequenced for a study of cytomegalovirus exposure and HLA in healthy donors. Unmatched junction bases numbered 3, after V lost 3 bases and J lost 6 bases. The CDR3 spans 13 residues. The germline gives CDR1 SGDLS, CDR2 YYNGEE. In this sample, this clone turned up once. The antigen is unknown. Findings and caveats of the study: It was assumed in the presence/absence analyses that sequencing depth was roughly uniform across donors.

Amplification used 60 Vbeta primers and 13 Jbeta primers. Data came from immunoSEQ multiplex PCR; TCRdb stores just in-frame clones and leaves some out. The data contain 150,000 to 200,000 clones, around 79% of them seen just once; the ten biggest clones take up approximately 4.4%. The origin of this receptor is a woman aged 30 to 39 in good health and CMV-seropositive. The sequenced material came from PBMCs. The genes are TRBV9 and TRBJ2-4; 7 nucleotides match TRBD1. The CDR3 DNA follows: TGTGCCAGCAGCGCGGGACAGATAAACATTCAGTACTTC. It codes for CASSAGQINIQYF.